The 23 T cell receptor beta chains below come from one sample, sequenced in a study of blood T cell repertoires in COVID-19 (dated by TCRdb to about 2020). The library relied on the immunoSEQ multiplex PCR assay. This immuneACCESS table, as held by TCRdb, lists in-frame sequences with V and J called but not all clones. Of the missing ones, under half trace to an unresolved V gene in checked studies; the others have no known cause. For this sample the table gives roughly 280,000 clones, of which approximately 86% were detected only once. Clones ranked in the top ten supply about 2.1% of the sample. Sequenced sample: peripheral blood. All receptors come from a man aged 30 to 39 with active or convalescent COVID-19.

The chain joins TRBV1 to TRBJ2-7; TRBD2 is taken as the D call from the table, unchecked against the DNA. TRBV1 is recorded as a pseudogene. The CDR3 extends over 21 amino acids. CDR3 amino acids: CTSSQERGQGGAASGAHEQYF. The CDR3 DNA reads as TGCACCAGCAGCCAAGAGAGGGGACAAGGGGGTGCAGCTAGCGGGGCCCACGAGCAGTACTTC.

This chain links TRBV4-1 with TRBJ1-2, with a possible D match to TRBD1 (5 bases). V lost 0 bases, J lost 8 bases, and 13 bases lay in between. The CDR3 is 14 amino acids. Germline V gene sequence: CDR1 MGHRA, CDR2 YSYEKL. CDR3 nucleotide sequence: TGCGCCAGCAGCCAAGATCGGGGGTTACTAGGCTACACCTTC. Encoded protein: CASSQDRGLLGYTF.

The V gene is TRBV6-1, the J gene TRBJ1-3, with D possibly matching TRBD1 (5 bases). The length of the CDR3 is 15 residues. CDR1 MNHNS and CDR2 SASEGT come from the germline V gene. Trimming pared 3 bases from V and 2 bases from J, leaving 11 bases between. The CDR3 region is CASSDGHFPGNTIYF. The CDR3 DNA follows: TGTGCCAGCAGTGATGGACACTTCCCTGGAAACACCATATATTTT.

The chain employs TRBV4-3 and TRBJ2-5; TRBD2 matches 8 bases. The V gene end was trimmed by 1 base and the J gene end by 4 bases; junction bases not matched to a gene: 8. Germline CDR1 and CDR2: LGHNA and YSLEER. This CDR3 is 16 amino acids long. CDR3 amino acids: CASSQGLTSVGETQYF. The CDR3 bases are TGCGCCAGCAGCCAAGGACTGACTAGCGTGGGAGAGACCCAGTACTTC.

The rearrangement joins TRBV19 to TRBJ2-1; 11 nucleotides align to TRBD1. The CDR3 spans 16 residues. Germline-derived CDR1 and CDR2 are LNHDA and SQIVND (reference sequence). Trimming at V came to 2 bases and at J to 5 bases, leaving 5 bases not matched to a gene. CDR3 region: CASSIPGQGDDNEQFF. CDR3 sequence (DNA): TGTGCCAGTAGTATACCGGGACAGGGGGACGACAATGAGCAGTTCTTC.

The CDR3 DNA is TGTGCCAGCAGCTCCAGACAGGGGGCCGGCACTGAAGCTTTCTTT. Its protein is CASSSRQGAGTEAFF. The chain recombines TRBV6-6 with TRBJ1-1; 10 nucleotides match TRBD1. CDR1 and CDR2 from the germline V gene are MNHNY and SVGAGI (reference sequence). The V gene end was trimmed by 6 bases and the J gene end by 4 bases; junction bases not matched to a gene: 8. The length of the CDR3 is 15 residues.

This rearrangement joins TRBV4-2 to TRBJ2-3; 8 nucleotides line up with TRBD1. This CDR3 is built from 16 residues. Germline-derived CDR1 and CDR2 are LGHNA and YNFKEQ. Trimming cost V 1 base and J 0 bases; bases outside gene matches: 3. CDR3 bases: TGTGCCAGCAGCCAAGGAACAGGGGGTAGCACAGATACGCAGTATTTT. Protein: CASSQGTGGSTDTQYF.

The V call is TRBV6-2 or TRBV6-3, the J call TRBJ2-7, with 9 bases matching TRBD1. The junction had 16 bases not matched to a gene; V was cut back by 6 bases and J by 4 bases. Germline V gene data show CDR1 as MNHEY and CDR2 as SVGEGT. CDR3 size: 17 residues. This chain's CDR3 is CASSQTIRDRDNYEQYF. The CDR3 DNA follows: TGTGCCAGCAGCCAAACAATCCGGGACAGGGATAATTACGAGCAGTACTTC.

The chain is built from TRBV4-1 and TRBJ2-3; 9 bases agree with TRBD2. This CDR3 comprises 15 residues. Germline CDR1 is MGHRA and CDR2 is YSYEKL. The V and J ends lost 7 bases and 4 bases, in that order; junction bases with no gene match: 9. CDR3 region: CASMAGTSTPDTQYF. In DNA form, the CDR3 reads TGCGCCAGCATGGCCGGGACTAGCACCCCAGATACGCAGTATTTT.

J is TRBJ2-7 and V is TRBV4-1; possibly TRBD1 for D (6 bases). The V gene lost 3 bases and the J gene lost 3 bases, with 12 bases spanning the gap. CDR1 is MGHRA and CDR2 is YSYEKL in the germline V gene. CDR3 size: 14 residues. The CDR3 spells CASSHEQGNYEQYF. CDR3 bases: TGCGCCAGCAGCCATGAACAGGGTAACTACGAGCAGTACTTC.

J is TRBJ1-5 and V is TRBV19, with TRBD1 as a possible D gene (5 bases). V was clipped by 5 bases and J by 5 bases, with 19 bases between them. CDR1 LNHDA and CDR2 SQIVND come from the germline V gene (reference sequence). There are 16 residues in the CDR3. In nucleotides, the CDR3 is TGTGCCAGTAGTTCCCGTTGGGGGGTAAGCGATCAGCCCCAGCATTTT. Translated, it gives CASSSRWGVSDQPQHF.

This rearrangement joins TRBV7-8 to TRBJ1-6; 8 bases map to TRBD1. Germline loops: CDR1 SGHVS, CDR2 FQNEAQ. The ends lost 5 bases at V and 0 bases at J; junction bases unmatched: 9. The CDR3 consists of 18 residues. The CDR3 here is CASSGRQGFSSYNSPLHF. The CDR3 bases are TGTGCCAGCAGCGGGAGACAGGGGTTCAGCTCCTATAATTCACCCCTCCACTTT. Supplemented by reference TRBV7-8 and TRBJ1-6, the full variable domain reads GAGVSQSPRYKVAKRGQDVALRCDPISGHVSLFWYQQALGQGPEFLTYFQNEAQLDKSGLPSDRFFAERPEGSVSTLKIQRTQQEDSAVYLCASSGRQGFSSYNSPLHFGNGTRLTVT.

As concerns this clone: One end of the junction fails to match germline, which may point to a read error. The chain recombines TRBV27 with TRBJ2-1; tentatively, D is TRBD2 (7 bases). This CDR3 region has 14 residues. Per the germline V gene, CDR1 is MNHEY and CDR2 is SMNVEV (reference sequence). This CDR3 is CASAPGGPYDEQFF. The CDR3, as DNA: TGTGCCAGCGCCCCCGGGGGGCCCTACGATGAGCAGTTCTTC.

The genes are TRBV9 and TRBJ1-2; D is possibly TRBD1 (6 bases). The CDR3 is 13 residues long. The V end lost 3 bases, the J end lost 5 bases, and 11 bases lay between the germline ends. The germline V gene encodes CDR1 SGDLS and CDR2 YYNGEE. The chain's CDR3 is CASSEGGGYGYTF. DNA of the CDR3: TGTGCCAGCAGCGAGGGAGGGGGTTATGGCTACACCTTC. Full variable domain (missing parts from reference TRBV9 and TRBJ1-2): DSGVTQTPKHLITATGQRVTLRCSPRSGDLSVYWYQQSLDQGLQFLIQYYNGEERAKGNILERFSAQQFPDLHSELNLSSLELGDSALYFCASSEGGGYGYTFGSGTRLTVV.

This clone has only a few counts. The chain links TRBV13 to TRBJ1-2; 7 bases align to TRBD1. The J segment lost 9 bases and the V segment lost 6 bases, leaving 7 bases of the junction unmatched. Germline assignment: CDR1 PRHDT and CDR2 FYEKMQ (reference sequence). The CDR3 runs to 12 residues. This CDR3 is CASSTGVNRYTF. CDR3 in DNA: TGTGCCAGCAGTACAGGGGTTAACCGCTACACCTTC.

V and J are TRBV10-3 and TRBJ2-2; tentatively, D is TRBD1 (5 bases). Trimming stripped 6 bases from V and 7 bases from J, with 15 bases between. CDR1 is ENHRY and CDR2 is SYGVKD in the germline V gene. CDR3 length: 14 residues. CDR3 bases: TGTGCCATCAGGGAGACGACAGACATCGGGGAGCTGTTTTTT. Protein product: CAIRETTDIGELFF.

The chain employs TRBV11-2 and TRBJ1-6; TRBD1 is a possible D gene (6 bases). V lost 3 bases and J 5 bases, leaving 11 bases between the germline ends. This CDR3 has 15 amino acids. In germline, CDR1 is SGHAT, CDR2 FQNNGV. This CDR3 reads CASSLGHKNNSPLHF. In DNA, the CDR3 is TGTGCCAGCAGCTTGGGACACAAGAATAATTCACCCCTCCACTTT. Full variable domain (rest looked up from reference TRBV11-2 and TRBJ1-6): EAGVAQSPRYKIIEKRQSVAFWCNPISGHATLYWYQQILGQGPKLLIQFQNNGVVDDSQLPKDRFSAERLKGVDSTLKIQPAKLEDSAVYLCASSLGHKNNSPLHFGNGTRLTVT.

This clone has just one count. The J gene is TRBJ1-3, the V gene TRBV19; TRBD1 might be the D (5 bases). V shed 7 bases and J shed 2 bases, with 6 bases lying between them. There are 12 residues in the CDR3. CDR1 is LNHDA and CDR2 is SQIVND in the germline V gene (reference sequence). CDR3 nucleotide sequence: TGTGCCAGTACGGACACTGGAAACACCATATATTTT. It is translated as CASTDTGNTIYF.

The chain carries TRBV9 and TRBJ2-1; 11 bases line up with TRBD2. The length of the CDR3 is 16 residues. Germline CDR1 SGDLS, CDR2 YYNGEE. With V trimmed by 3 bases and J by 4 bases, 6 bases remained unmatched. CDR3: CASSAAGTSGYNEQFF. The DNA of the CDR3 is TGTGCCAGCAGCGCCGCCGGGACTAGCGGTTACAATGAGCAGTTCTTC.

V usage is TRBV7-8 and J usage is TRBJ2-5, with TRBD2 as a possible D gene (5 bases). Germline CDR1 SGHVS, CDR2 FQNEAQ. V dropped 0 bases and J dropped 2 bases, with 13 bases sitting between them. CDR3 length: 16 residues. The CDR3 DNA follows: TGTGCCAGCAGCTTAGCGGTGGCGGGTAGACAAGAGACCCAGTACTTC. It encodes CASSLAVAGRQETQYF.

As DNA, the CDR3 is TGTGCCAGCAAAACCGTTCCGGGGGACTCCTACGAGCAGTACTTC. Translated, it gives CASKTVPGDSYEQYF. The chain links TRBV2 to TRBJ2-7; possible D gene TRBD2, 6 bases. Germline assignment: CDR1 SNHLY and CDR2 FYNNEI. This CDR3 is built from 15 residues. V lost 7 bases to trimming and J lost 0 bases, with 16 bases between them.

The chain is built from TRBV6-5 and TRBJ2-7; D perhaps matches TRBD1 (5 bases). Germline V gene lookup returns CDR1 MNHEY and CDR2 SVGAGI. V dropped 2 bases and J dropped 7 bases, with 15 bases sitting between them. The CDR3 extends over 14 amino acids. CDR3 sequence: CASSYKTASVEQYF. In DNA form, the CDR3 reads TGTGCCAGCAGTTACAAGACAGCATCCGTGGAGCAGTACTTC.

The chain carries TRBV7-2 and TRBJ1-1; D call uncertain. V dropped 5 bases and J dropped 3 bases, with 10 bases sitting between them. CDR3 length equals 13 residues. CDR1 and CDR2 (germline): SGHTA, FQGNSA. The CDR3 DNA sequence: TGTGCCAGCAGCCTACCTCTCGACACTGAAGCTTTCTTT. Protein sequence: CASSLPLDTEAFF.